A selection of T cell receptor beta chains follows, all from one sample in a study of a mutant IDH1 vaccine in newly diagnosed glioma. Sequenced by immunoSEQ multiplex PCR; TCRdb stores in-frame clones only, minus some. Here the sample spans 92,000 or so clones, over 70% being singletons. Sequencing was performed on PBMCs, taken from a glioma patient treated with radiotherapy, temozolomide or both. The receptors originated from a man aged 40-50 years with glioma. Some clones in this sample may be carry-over from other donors' samples. The CDR3 runs from the conserved cysteine through the conserved F or W. A D gene is named only where the DNA matches it firmly. A row's size may be missing; if present it is once, few, many or a size class.

J gene,V gene,D gene,clone size,CDR3 DNA,CDR3 protein
TRBJ2-4,TRBV5-1,.,.,TGCGCCAGCAGCTTGGCGGCTCTACGGGACGAAAGCATTCAGTACTTC,CASSLAALRDESIQYF
TRBJ1-6,TRBV2,.,.,TGTGCCAGCACCCAGGTTGCCGATTCACCCCTCCACTTT,CASTQVADSPLHF
TRBJ2-1,TRBV19,TRBD1,.,TGTGCCAGTAGGCGGACAGGGGGCGTCGCCTACAATGAGCAGTTCTTC,CASRRTGGVAYNEQFF
TRBJ2-7,TRBV1,.,.,TGCACCAGCAGGTCACGGGACTCTGACCTCGTCGCCTACGAGCAGTACTTC,CTSRSRDSDLVAYEQYF
TRBJ2-2,TRBV19,TRBD1,.,TGTGCCAGTAGTAAAGGACAGGGTGCGGGGTCCGGGGAGCTGTTTTTT,CASSKGQGAGSGELFF
TRBJ2-2,TRBV29-1,.,.,TGCAGCGGGGAGTCGGACACCGGGGAGCTGTTTTTT,CSGESDTGELFF
TRBJ2-5,TRBV15,.,once,TGTGCCACCAGCAACCGGGGTCTAGTGGAGACCCAGTACTTC,CATSNRGLVETQYF
TRBJ1-4,TRBV6-5,.,.,TGTGCCAGCAGCCGCGGGACTAATGAAAAACTGTTTTTT,CASSRGTNEKLFF
TRBJ1-2,TRBV7-8,TRBD1,.,TGTGCCAGCAGCAAGAGGACAGGGATGGACCGTAACTATGGCTACACCTTC,CASSKRTGMDRNYGYTF
TRBJ2-1,TRBV9,.,.,TGTGCCAGCAGCGTAGAAGGGGGGTCCTACAATGAGCAGTTCTTC,CASSVEGGSYNEQFF
TRBJ2-7,TRBV18,.,.,TGTGCCAGCTCACCGGGACGAGACTACGAGCAGTACTTC,CASSPGRDYEQYF
TRBJ1-2,TRBV30,.,.,TGTGCCTGGAACAGACAGGTTAACTATGGCTACACCTTC,CAWNRQVNYGYTF
TRBJ1-5,TRBV6-6,.,.,TGTGCCAGCAGTATAGACCAGGTGCTGGGTCAGCCCCAGCATTTT,CASSIDQVLGQPQHF
TRBJ2-3,TRBV25-1,.,.,TGTGCCAGCAGTGAACGTAGAACATGGGGAATAACAGATACGCAGTATTTT,CASSERRTWGITDTQYF
TRBJ2-7,TRBV15,TRBD2,.,TGTGCCACCAGCGAGTTAGCGGGGGCAGGAGAGCAGTACTTC,CATSELAGAGEQYF
TRBJ1-2,TRBV30,.,.,TGTGCCCTTGGGTATGGCTACACCTTC,CALGYGYTF
TRBJ2-7,TRBV10-3,.,.,TGTGCCATCAGTGATATTGGGGTATCGGTCTACGAGCAGTACTTC,CAISDIGVSVYEQYF
TRBJ1-1,TRBV27,.,.,TGTGCCAGCAGTTTACTCCAGACAGCGAACACTGAAGCTTTCTTT,CASSLLQTANTEAFF
TRBJ2-1,TRBV30,.,.,TGTGCCTGGACGTCGGCCAGCTACAATGAGCAGTTCTTC,CAWTSASYNEQFF
TRBJ2-4,TRBV2,.,.,TGTGCCAGCAGTGATATGACAGGAATAGCCAAAAACATTCAGTACTTC,CASSDMTGIAKNIQYF
TRBJ2-7,TRBV19,TRBD2,.,TGTGCCAGTAGTATATACGGCGGGGGTCTGACCTACGAGCAGTACTTC,CASSIYGGGLTYEQYF
TRBJ1-1,TRBV2,TRBD1,few,TGTGCCAGCAGTGTACAGGGGAGCACTGAAGCTTTCTTT,CASSVQGSTEAFF
TRBJ2-3,TRBV5-4,.,.,TGTGCCAGCAGCCCGGGACAACCTGGGGTCCAGTATTTT,CASSPGQPGVQYF
TRBJ2-7,TRBV6-6,.,.,TGTGCCAGCAGTTACCTTAAGGGGTGGCGGGACGAGCAGTACTTC,CASSYLKGWRDEQYF
TRBJ2-3,TRBV2,.,.,TGTGCCAGCAGTGCCTACATGGTGGCTAGCACAGATACGCAGTATTTT,CASSAYMVASTDTQYF
TRBJ2-7,TRBV6-5,.,.,TGTGCGACCGGAGGGGCGGGAGAGCAGTACTTC,CATGGAGEQYF
TRBJ2-7,TRBV27,TRBD1,.,TGTGCCAGCAGTCCCGGGACAGGGTTCGGAGAGCAGTACTTC,CASSPGTGFGEQYF
TRBJ2-7,TRBV6-1,.,.,TGTGCCAGCAGTGGGGGTAACCTCGAGCAGTACTTC,CASSGGNLEQYF
TRBJ2-7,TRBV4-1,.,.,TGCGCCAGCAGCCAAGATTTAAGTGGACAAAACTACGAGCAGTACTTC,CASSQDLSGQNYEQYF
TRBJ2-3,TRBV5-1,.,.,TGCGCCAGCAGCTTCAGTCCGTCTAGCACAGATACGCAGTATTTT,CASSFSPSSTDTQYF
TRBJ2-5,TRBV5-1,TRBD2,.,TGCGCCAGCAGCTCACGGCGGGGGGCGGGCCAAGAGACCCAGTACTTC,CASSSRRGAGQETQYF
TRBJ1-4,TRBV2,.,.,TGTGCCAGGGGACGGCAAAATGAAAAACTGTTTTTT,CARGRQNEKLFF
TRBJ1-3,TRBV6-5,.,.,TGTGCCAGCAGTTACTCGTCTCACCCCTCTGGAAACACCATATATTTT,CASSYSSHPSGNTIYF
TRBJ1-1,TRBV18,.,.,TGTGCCAGCTCAGAACAGGGACGGGGGGTAGTCACTGAAGCTTTCTTT,CASSEQGRGVVTEAFF
TRBJ1-1,TRBV19,.,.,TGTGCCAGCCGCCGGACAACCAACACTGAAGCTTTCTTT,CASRRTTNTEAFF
TRBJ1-6,TRBV6-5,.,.,TGTGCCAGCAGTGGGGAGGGAAGGTCACCCCTCCACTTT,CASSGEGRSPLHF
TRBJ1-2,TRBV29-1,TRBD1,.,TGCAGCGTAGCGACAGGGGGCGAGGGCTACACCTTC,CSVATGGEGYTF
TRBJ2-1,TRBV29-1,TRBD2,.,TGCAGCGTGAACGGGGGGGGCCTATACAATGAGCAGTTCTTC,CSVNGGGLYNEQFF
TRBJ1-1,TRBV7-9,.,once,TGTGCCAGCAGCTTAGTTGGGGGTCAGGAGAACACTGAAGCTTTCTTT,CASSLVGGQENTEAFF
TRBJ2-1,TRBV11-2,.,.,TGTGCCAGCAGCGAGACCAGGAGCTCCTACAATGAGCAGTTCTTC,CASSETRSSYNEQFF
TRBJ2-5,TRBV11-2,.,.,TGTGCCAGCAGCTCAGGGGGCGGGGGAGAGACCCAGTACTTC,CASSSGGGGETQYF
TRBJ1-2,TRBV5-6,TRBD1,.,TGTGCCAGCAGCGAGGGGACAGGGAACTATGGCTACACCTTC,CASSEGTGNYGYTF
TRBJ1-4,TRBV5-6,TRBD1,few,TGTGCCAGCAGCTGGGGAGGGACAGGGTCGGAAAAACTGTTTTTT,CASSWGGTGSEKLFF
TRBJ2-1,TRBV5-1,.,.,TGCGCCAGCAGCTGGGGGGTGGTCAATGAGCAGTTCTTC,CASSWGVVNEQFF
TRBJ1-5,TRBV21-1,.,.,TGTGCCAGCATGACACAGGGGGTTCGTCCCCAGCATTTT,CASMTQGVRPQHF
TRBJ1-3,TRBV30,.,.,TGTGCCTGGAGTCAGGGACATTCCTCTGGAAACACCATATATTTT,CAWSQGHSSGNTIYF
TRBJ1-5,TRBV5-5,TRBD1,.,TGTGCCAGCAGCTTCACGTCCGGACAGGGGTTTCAGCCCCAGCATTTT,CASSFTSGQGFQPQHF
TRBJ1-2,TRBV18,.,few,TGTGCCAGCTCACCCCAGGGAGGGAACGGCTACACCTTC,CASSPQGGNGYTF
TRBJ1-6,TRBV2,.,.,TGTGCCAGCAGGCCTACATCACGACGGCAGTCCGATTCACCCCTCCACTTT,CASRPTSRRQSDSPLHF
TRBJ2-3,TRBV13,.,.,TGTGCCAGTCTCGCCAGGGGAGGCACAGATACGCAGTATTTT,CASLARGGTDTQYF
TRBJ2-7,TRBV9,.,.,TGTGCCAGCAGCGTAGCCCCCGTTGGCCAAGAGCAGTACTTC,CASSVAPVGQEQYF
TRBJ2-6,TRBV4-1,.,once,TGCGCCAGCAGCCCCCCGAGGTCTGGGGCCAACGTCCTGACTTTC,CASSPPRSGANVLTF
TRBJ2-3,TRBV19,TRBD2,.,TGTGCCAGTAGTATAGATGGGCCCCTAGCGGGGGCCACAGATACGCAGTATTTT,CASSIDGPLAGATDTQYF
TRBJ2-5,TRBV9,.,.,TGTGCCAGCAGCGTAGGGGGAGAGACCCAGTACTTC,CASSVGGETQYF
TRBJ2-3,TRBV9,.,once,TGTGCCAGCAGCGTAGGAACAGATACGCAGTATTTT,CASSVGTDTQYF
TRBJ2-3,TRBV11-2,.,.,TGTGCCAGCAGCTTAGGCCCAACGGGGGTGGCTACGCAGTATTTT,CASSLGPTGVATQYF
TRBJ1-3,TRBV30,.,.,TGTGCCTGGACCCCGCAAGGGGCGGCTGGAAACACCATATATTTT,CAWTPQGAAGNTIYF